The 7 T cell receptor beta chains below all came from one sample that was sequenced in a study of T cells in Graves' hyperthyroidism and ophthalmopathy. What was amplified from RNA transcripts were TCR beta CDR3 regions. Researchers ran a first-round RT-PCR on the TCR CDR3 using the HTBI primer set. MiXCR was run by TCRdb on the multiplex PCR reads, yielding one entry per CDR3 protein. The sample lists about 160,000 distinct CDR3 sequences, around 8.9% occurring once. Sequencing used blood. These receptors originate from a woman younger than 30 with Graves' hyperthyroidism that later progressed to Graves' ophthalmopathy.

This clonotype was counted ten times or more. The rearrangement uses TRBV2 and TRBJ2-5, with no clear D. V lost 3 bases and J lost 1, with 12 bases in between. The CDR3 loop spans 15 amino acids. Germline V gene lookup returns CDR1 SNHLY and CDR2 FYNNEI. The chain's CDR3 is CASSDQPMTQETQYF. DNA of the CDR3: TGTGCCAGCAGTGACCAACCTATGACCCAAGAGACCCAGTACTTC. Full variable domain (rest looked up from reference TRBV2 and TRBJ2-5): EPEVTQTPSHQVTQMGQEVILRCVPISNHLYFYWYRQILGQKVEFLVSFYNNEISEKSEIFDDQFSVERPDGSNFTLKIRSTKLEDSAMYFCASSDQPMTQETQYFGPGTRLLVL.

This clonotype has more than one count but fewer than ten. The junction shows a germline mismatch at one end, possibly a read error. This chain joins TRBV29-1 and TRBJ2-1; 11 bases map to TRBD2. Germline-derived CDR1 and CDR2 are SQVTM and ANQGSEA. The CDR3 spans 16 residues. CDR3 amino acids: CSIEGIAGGPYNEQFF. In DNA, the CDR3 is TGCAGCATTGAGGGAATAGCGGGAGGGCCTTACAATGAGCAGTTCTTC.

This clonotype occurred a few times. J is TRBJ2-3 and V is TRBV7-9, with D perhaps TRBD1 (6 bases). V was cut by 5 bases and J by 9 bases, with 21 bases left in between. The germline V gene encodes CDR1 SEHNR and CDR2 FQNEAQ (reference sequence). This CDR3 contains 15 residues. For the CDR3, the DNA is TGTGCCAGCAGCCCAACACAGGGAGCCGGGACCACGCAGTATTTT. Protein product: CASSPTQGAGTTQYF. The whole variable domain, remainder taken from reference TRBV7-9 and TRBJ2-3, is DTGVSQNPRHKITKRGQNVTFRCDPISEHNRLYWYRQTLGQGPEFLTYFQNEAQLEKSRLLSDRFSAERPKGSFSTLEIQRTEQGDSAMYLCASSPTQGAGTTQYFGPGTRLTVL.

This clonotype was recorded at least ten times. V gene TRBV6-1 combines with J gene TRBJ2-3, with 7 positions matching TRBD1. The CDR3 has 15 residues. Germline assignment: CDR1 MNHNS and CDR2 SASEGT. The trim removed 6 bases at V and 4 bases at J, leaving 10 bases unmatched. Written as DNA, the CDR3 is TGTGCCAGCAGGCCCGCCGACAGGGTGGCAGATACGCAGTATTTT. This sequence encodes CASRPADRVADTQYF.

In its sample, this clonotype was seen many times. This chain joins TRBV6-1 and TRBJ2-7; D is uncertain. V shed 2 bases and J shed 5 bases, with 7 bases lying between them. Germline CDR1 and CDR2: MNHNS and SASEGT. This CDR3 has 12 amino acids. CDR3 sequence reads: CASSESTHEQYF. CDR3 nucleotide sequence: TGTGCCAGCAGTGAATCGACCCACGAGCAGTACTTC.

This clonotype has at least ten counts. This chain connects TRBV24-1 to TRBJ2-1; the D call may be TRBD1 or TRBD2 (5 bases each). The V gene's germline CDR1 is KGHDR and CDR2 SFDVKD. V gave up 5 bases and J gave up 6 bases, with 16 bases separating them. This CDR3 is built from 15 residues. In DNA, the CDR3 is TGTGCCACCAGTGGAGCTATTGACAGCGGCAATGAGCAGTTCTTC. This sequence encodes CATSGAIDSGNEQFF.

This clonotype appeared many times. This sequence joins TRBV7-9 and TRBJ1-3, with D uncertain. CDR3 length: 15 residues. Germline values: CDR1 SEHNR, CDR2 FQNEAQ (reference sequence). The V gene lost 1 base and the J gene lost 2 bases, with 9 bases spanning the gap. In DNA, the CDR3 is TGTGCCAGCAGCTTAGAGGGTCCCCCTGGAAACACCATATATTTT. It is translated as CASSLEGPPGNTIYF.